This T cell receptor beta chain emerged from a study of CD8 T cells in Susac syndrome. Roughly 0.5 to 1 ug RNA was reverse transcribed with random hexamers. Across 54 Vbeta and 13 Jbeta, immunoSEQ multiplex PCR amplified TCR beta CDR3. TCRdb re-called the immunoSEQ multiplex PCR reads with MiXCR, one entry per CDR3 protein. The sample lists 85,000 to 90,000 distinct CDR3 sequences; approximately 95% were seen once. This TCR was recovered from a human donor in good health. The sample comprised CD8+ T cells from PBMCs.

CDR3 DNA: TGCGCCAGCAGCCCGGAGGGACAGGGCCTAGCTAACTATGGCTACACCTTC. Amino acids: CASSPEGQGLANYGYTF. The chain uses TRBV5-1 and TRBJ1-2; TRBD1 matches 9 bases. The CDR3 runs to 17 residues. J gave up 0 bases and V 4 bases, and 10 bases lay outside the gene matches. Germline CDR1 SGHRS, CDR2 YFSETQ.